Listed below are T cell receptor beta chains from one sample, sequenced in a study of blood T cells in healthy people across ages. MiXCR, applied by TCRdb to the 5' RACE reads, yields one record per CDR3 protein. The profile shows fewer than 2 million distinct CDR3 sequences, about two fifths of them singletons. Sequenced input: blood. The receptors were gathered from a human donor in good health. CDR3s include the opening cysteine and the closing phenylalanine or tryptophan. The D gene is left open where the match is weak. Clone size is given for some rows only: seen once, a few or many times, or a class if the clone is expanded.

V gene	J gene	clone size	D gene	CDR3 length	CDR3 protein	CDR3 DNA
TRBV15	TRBJ1-1	once	NA	14	CATSSRFVNTEAFF	TGTGCCACCAGCAGCAGGTTCGTGAACACTGAAGCTTTCTTT
TRBV5-1	TRBJ1-2	NA	NA	15	CASSLDRPVDGGYTF	TGCGCCAGCAGCTTGGACAGGCCGGTTGATGGCGGCTACACCTTC
TRBV4-2	TRBJ2-3	NA	TRBD2	17	CASSQDRGGGAPDTQYF	TGTGCCAGCAGCCAAGATAGGGGCGGGGGGGCCCCAGATACGCAGTATTTT
TRBV5-6	TRBJ2-4	NA	NA	16	CASSYAGQMIVNIQYF	TGTGCCAGCAGCTACGCGGGACAGATGATCGTAAACATTCAGTACTTC
TRBV12-3/TRBV12-4	TRBJ2-7	many	TRBD1	13	CASSRDRYYEQYF	TGTGCCAGCAGTCGGGACAGGTACTACGAGCAGTACTTC
TRBV3-1	TRBJ2-1	NA	TRBD1	18	CASSPRQGQSYRYLRQFF	TGTGCCAGCAGCCCTAGACAGGGGCAGAGTTATCGGTATCTTAGGCAGTTCTTC
TRBV6-2/TRBV6-3	TRBJ2-7	NA	NA	16	CASSYSIPSLWYEQYF	TGTGCCAGCAGTTACTCGATACCCAGCCTTTGGTACGAGCAGTACTTC
TRBV12-3/TRBV12-4	TRBJ2-1	few	NA	17	CASSSLSSRITYNEQFF	TGTGCCAGCAGCAGCCTTTCTTCCCGAATTACCTACAATGAGCAGTTCTTC
TRBV6-2/TRBV6-3	TRBJ2-1	NA	TRBD2	21	CASSYPLASGGIRGAYNEQFF	TGTGCCAGCAGTTACCCCTTGGCCAGCGGGGGGATACGGGGGGCCTACAATGAGCAGTTCTTC
TRBV20-1	TRBJ2-3	NA	TRBD2	17	CSARVGTSGVSTDTQYF	TGCAGTGCTAGAGTAGGGACTAGCGGGGTGAGCACAGATACGCAGTATTTT
TRBV20-1	TRBJ2-5	NA	NA	17	CSARARTGDIRNWNQYF	TGCAGTGCTAGAGCCCGAACCGGGGACATCCGAAATTGGAACCAGTACTTC
TRBV28	TRBJ2-7	NA	NA	15	CASSFGTSHSYEQYF	TGTGCCAGCAGTTTTGGGACTTCCCACTCCTACGAGCAGTACTTC
TRBV7-2	TRBJ1-5	NA	NA	15	CASSLGRNYNQPQHF	TGTGCCAGCAGCTTAGGGAGGAACTATAATCAGCCCCAGCATTTT
TRBV2	TRBJ1-2	few	NA	13	CASSEESNYGYTF	TGTGCCAGCAGTGAGGAGTCTAACTATGGCTACACCTTC
TRBV29-1	TRBJ2-1	NA	NA	12	CSVLVVMNEQFF	TGCAGCGTTCTTGTTGTGATGAATGAGCAGTTCTTC
TRBV7-9	TRBJ2-3	few	TRBD2	13	CAILSGGADTQYF	TGTGCCATCCTTAGCGGGGGGGCAGATACGCAGTATTTT
TRBV18	TRBJ2-5	NA	NA	14	CASSPPTRGETQYF	TGTGCCAGCTCACCACCGACGAGGGGAGAGACCCAGTACTTC
TRBV20-1	TRBJ2-3	NA	TRBD2	14	CSARTGGFSDTQYF	TGCAGTGCTAGAACCGGGGGGTTCTCAGATACGCAGTATTTT
TRBV4-3	TRBJ1-4	NA	NA	16	CASSRLQTATNEKLFF	TGCGCCAGCAGCCGGTTACAGACGGCAACTAATGAAAAACTGTTTTTT
TRBV18	TRBJ2-7	NA	NA	14	CASSPQSGDYEQYF	TGTGCCAGCTCACCTCAATCGGGGGACTACGAGCAGTACTTC
TRBV20-1	TRBJ2-1	NA	TRBD2	16	CSARDWTSGGTYEQFF	TGCAGTGCTAGAGATTGGACTAGCGGGGGGACCTATGAGCAGTTCTTC
TRBV4-1	TRBJ2-2	once	NA	14	CASSLTPLTGELFF	TGCGCCAGCAGCCTAACCCCCTTGACCGGGGAGCTGTTTTTT
TRBV4-3	TRBJ1-1	NA	NA	15	CASSQAWAGNTEAFF	TGCGCCAGCAGCCAAGCCTGGGCGGGCAACACTGAAGCTTTCTTT
TRBV7-2	TRBJ2-7	NA	TRBD1	15	CASRTTGGFSYEQYF	TGTGCCAGCAGAACAACAGGGGGGTTCTCCTACGAGCAGTACTTC
TRBV10-3	TRBJ2-1	NA	NA	14	CAISVGRLDGEQFF	TGTGCCATCAGTGTGGGGAGGTTGGACGGTGAGCAGTTCTTC
TRBV2	TRBJ2-3	NA	NA	14	CASSVLEGTDTQYF	TGTGCCAGCAGTGTACTAGAGGGCACAGATACGCAGTATTTT
TRBV4-2	TRBJ2-7	few	TRBD1	16	CASSQGVGTGAYEQYF	TGTGCCAGCAGCCAAGGGGTTGGGACAGGGGCGTACGAGCAGTACTTC
TRBV3-1	TRBJ1-2	NA	NA	12	CASLDANYGYTF	TGTGCCAGCTTGGACGCCAACTATGGCTACACCTTC
TRBV4-3	TRBJ2-1	many	NA	14	CASSQDGALNEQFF	TGCGCCAGCAGCCAAGACGGGGCCCTCAATGAGCAGTTCTTC
TRBV20-1	TRBJ2-3	NA	NA	12	CSARGALDTQYF	TGCAGTGCTAGAGGAGCTTTAGATACGCAGTATTTT
TRBV4-2	TRBJ1-2	few	NA	13	CASNHPGVDGYTF	TGTGCCAGCAACCATCCAGGGGTCGATGGCTACACCTTC
TRBV29-1	TRBJ1-2	NA	TRBD1	16	CSVDAGQAAANYGYTF	TGCAGCGTTGATGCCGGACAGGCGGCTGCTAACTATGGCTACACCTTC
TRBV12-3/TRBV12-4	TRBJ1-6	NA	TRBD1	16	CASSFKGATEGWALHF	TGTGCCAGCAGTTTCAAGGGGGCTACCGAAGGTTGGGCCCTCCACTTT
TRBV6-6	TRBJ1-2	NA	NA	15	CASSYSTGGGGGYTF	TGTGCCAGCAGTTACTCGACCGGGGGCGGGGGAGGCTACACCTTC
TRBV11-1	TRBJ1-2	NA	NA	15	CASSSLYARMDGYTF	TGTGCCAGCAGCTCTCTATATGCCCGAATGGATGGCTACACCTTC
TRBV12-3/TRBV12-4	TRBJ2-5	few	NA	17	CASSSLLRGAAEETQYF	TGTGCCAGCAGTTCCCTTCTCAGGGGGGCTGCCGAAGAGACCCAGTACTTC
TRBV10-3	TRBJ2-7	few	TRBD2	15	CAISESRGGGKEQYF	TGTGCCATCAGTGAGTCTAGGGGCGGGGGAAAAGAGCAGTACTTC
TRBV7-2	TRBJ2-5	NA	TRBD2	16	CASSLLLAGGGRGQYF	TGTGCCAGCAGCTTACTCCTAGCGGGGGGGGGGAGAGGCCAGTACTTC
TRBV5-8	TRBJ1-2	NA	NA	18	CASRFLYSHDPFDYGYTF	TGTGCCAGCAGGTTCCTCTACTCGCACGATCCTTTCGACTATGGCTACACCTTC
TRBV5-1	TRBJ2-5	few	NA	15	CASSSQIPEQETQYF	TGCGCCAGCAGCTCGCAAATACCAGAGCAAGAGACCCAGTACTTC
TRBV7-9	TRBJ2-5	few	NA	14	CASSLVVQEETQYF	TGTGCCAGCAGCTTAGTCGTACAGGAGGAGACCCAGTACTTC
TRBV7-2	TRBJ2-7	NA	TRBD1	15	CASRQGARYSYEQYF	TGTGCCAGCAGGCAGGGGGCCCGTTACTCCTACGAGCAGTACTTC
TRBV7-2	TRBJ2-1	NA	TRBD2	15	CASSLATSGAAEQFF	TGTGCCAGCAGCTTAGCCACTAGCGGGGCCGCGGAGCAGTTCTTC
TRBV7-2	TRBJ2-7	many	TRBD1	14	CASKQDRGGAEQYF	TGTGCCAGCAAACAGGACAGGGGAGGAGCGGAGCAGTACTTC
TRBV4-1	TRBJ2-7	NA	TRBD2	18	CASSQGPQGGLAAYEQYF	TGCGCCAGCAGCCAAGGCCCCCAAGGTGGACTAGCGGCATACGAGCAGTACTTC
TRBV15	TRBJ1-4	NA	TRBD1	15	CATSRKGGEGEKLFF	TGTGCCACCAGCAGAAAAGGGGGCGAAGGCGAAAAACTGTTTTTT
TRBV3-1	TRBJ2-1	NA	TRBD2	15	CASSQVGTSGRGPFF	TGTGCCAGCAGCCAAGTTGGGACTAGCGGGCGGGGGCCGTTCTTC
TRBV11-2	TRBJ2-5	NA	TRBD1	15	CASSRDRAGEETQYF	TGTGCCAGCAGCAGGGACAGGGCAGGGGAAGAGACCCAGTACTTC
TRBV7-3	TRBJ2-1	NA	TRBD2	16	CASSLRGTSNYNEQFF	TGTGCCAGCAGCTTAAGGGGGACTAGCAATTACAATGAGCAGTTCTTC
TRBV7-9	TRBJ1-5	NA	NA	13	CASSTGTNQPQHF	TGTGCCAGCAGCACCGGGACAAATCAGCCCCAGCATTTT
TRBV5-1	TRBJ2-7	few	NA	14	CASSPTRQNYEQYF	TGCGCCAGCAGCCCGACCAGACAGAACTACGAGCAGTACTTC
TRBV5-5	TRBJ2-7	once	TRBD1	17	CASSRDSTDRDPYEQYF	TGTGCCAGCAGCCGGGATTCGACAGACAGGGACCCCTACGAGCAGTACTTC
TRBV11-2	TRBJ1-2	NA	NA	15	CASSPGTLISYGYTF	TGTGCCAGCAGCCCTGGGACATTAATATCCTATGGCTACACCTTC
TRBV20-1	TRBJ2-2	NA	TRBD1	13	CSTWTGDTGELFF	TGCAGTACCTGGACAGGGGACACCGGGGAGCTGTTTTTT
TRBV10-3	TRBJ1-2	NA	NA	13	CAISERAGDGYTF	TGTGCCATCAGTGAACGGGCAGGGGATGGCTACACCTTC
TRBV4-2	TRBJ2-5	NA	NA	14	CASSQGATKETQYF	TGTGCCAGCAGCCAAGGAGCCACCAAAGAGACCCAGTACTTC
TRBV3-1	TRBJ1-1	NA	NA	14	CASSRRGLHTEAFF	TGTGCCAGCAGCCGCAGGGGACTCCACACTGAAGCTTTCTTT
TRBV20-1	TRBJ1-2	NA	NA	15	CSARPGTGNHYGYTF	TGCAGTGCTAGACCAGGGACGGGGAATCACTATGGCTACACCTTC
TRBV7-4	TRBJ1-1	once	TRBD1	17	CASSPRSLDREDSEAFF	TGTGCCAGCAGCCCCCGATCACTCGACAGGGAGGACTCAGAAGCTTTCTTT